This TCR beta chain was sequenced in a study of neoadjuvant anti-PD-1 for oral cavity cancer. Some clones are missing from TCRdb's copy, which holds only in-frame ones; the method was immunoSEQ multiplex PCR. The data contain about 8,700 clones, approximately 61% of them singletons. The sample in question was tumor tissue, obtained before nivolumab (anti-PD-1) treatment. The clonotype originates from a person aged 35-79 years with oral cavity squamous cell carcinoma.

The CDR3 is CASSLVSGSSEQYF. The CDR3 DNA reads TGCGCCAGCAGCTTGGTTAGCGGGAGTTCCGAGCAGTACTTC. The chain is built from TRBV5-1 and TRBJ2-7; 9 bases match TRBD2. This CDR3 comprises 14 residues. Looked up from germline, CDR1 is SGHRS and CDR2 is YFSETQ. The ends lost 0 bases at V and 6 bases at J; junction bases unmatched: 4.